This T cell receptor beta chain comes out of a study of blood T cells in healthy people across ages. Study-level results: Higher diversity and more naive CD4+ cells were features of long-lived donors, compared to aged donors.

The count of this clonotype is one. The antigen is unknown. The CDR3 contains 12 residues. CDR1 and CDR2 (germline): SQVTM, ANQGSEA. Trimming pared 2 bases from V and 7 bases from J, leaving 9 bases between. The extraction recovered at least 5.5 micrograms of total RNA per sample. Using a J-beta primer mix together with a sample-barcoded 5' primer, a second PCR was run for about 6 to 11 cycles. A single record per CDR3 protein comes from TCRdb applying MiXCR to the 5' RACE reads. The sample contains roughly 1.9 million distinct CDR3 sequences, about 39% of which appear only once. The receptor was derived from a human donor in good health. The chain couples TRBV29-1 to TRBJ2-1; D is unresolved. Source material: blood. The CDR3 region has the DNA TGCAGCGTTGAACGTTTTTTGAATGAGCAGTTCTTC. As protein: CSVERFLNEQFF.